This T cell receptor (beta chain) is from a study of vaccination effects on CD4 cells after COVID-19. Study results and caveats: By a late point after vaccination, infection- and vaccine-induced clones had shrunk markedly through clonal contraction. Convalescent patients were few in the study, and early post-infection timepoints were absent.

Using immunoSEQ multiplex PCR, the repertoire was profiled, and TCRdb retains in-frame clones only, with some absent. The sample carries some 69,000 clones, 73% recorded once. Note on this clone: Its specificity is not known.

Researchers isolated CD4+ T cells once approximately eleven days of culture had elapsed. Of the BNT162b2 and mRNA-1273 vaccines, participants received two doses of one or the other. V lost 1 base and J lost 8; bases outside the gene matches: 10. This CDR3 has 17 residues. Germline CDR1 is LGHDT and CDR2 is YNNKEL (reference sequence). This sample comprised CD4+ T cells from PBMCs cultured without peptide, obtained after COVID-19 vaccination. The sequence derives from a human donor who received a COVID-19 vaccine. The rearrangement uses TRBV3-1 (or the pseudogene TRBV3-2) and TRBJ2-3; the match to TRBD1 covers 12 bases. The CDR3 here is CASSQAGTGGRVSTQYF. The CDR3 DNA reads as TGTGCCAGCAGCCAAGCGGGGACAGGGGGCCGGGTATCTACGCAGTATTTT.